The clone carrying this T cell receptor beta chain was seen ten or more times. This specimen comes from a study of T cells after yellow fever vaccination. Study-wide context: When fractions had low cell numbers, they were prepared with SMART-Seq v4 Ultra Low Input.

Trimming stripped 7 bases from V and 3 bases from J, with 12 bases between. This CDR3 has 14 residues. The germline CDR1 and CDR2 sequences are MNHEY and SMNVEV (reference sequence). A 5'RACE template-switching step, the method used to make TCR cDNA, added a universal primer site and UMIs. One entry per CDR3 protein, called by TCRdb with MiXCR from the 5' RACE reads. The data contain a few hundred thousand distinct CDR3 sequences, about 3.9% of them singletons. The chain couples TRBV27 to TRBJ1-4, with D uncertain. The sequence was obtained from a young man who received the YFV17D yellow fever vaccine. Specimen: PBMCs, collected 15 days after the yellow fever booster vaccination. DNA for the CDR3: TGTGCCAGCAACAAGGCAGGTGCTAATGAAAAACTGTTTTTT. Translation gives CASNKAGANEKLFF.